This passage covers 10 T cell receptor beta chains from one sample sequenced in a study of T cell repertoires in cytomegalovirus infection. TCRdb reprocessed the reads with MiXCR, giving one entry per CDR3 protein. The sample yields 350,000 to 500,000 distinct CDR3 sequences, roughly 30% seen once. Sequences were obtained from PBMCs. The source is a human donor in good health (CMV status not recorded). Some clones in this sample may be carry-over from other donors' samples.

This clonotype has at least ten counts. CDR3 protein: CASRATGYNEQFF. DNA for the CDR3: TGTGCCAGCCGCGCGACAGGCTACAATGAGCAGTTCTTC. J is TRBJ2-1 and V is TRBV7-2, with a weak D call TRBD1 (6 bases). Germline CDR1 SGHTA, CDR2 FQGNSA. The CDR3 consists of 13 residues. Trimming took off 8 bases at V and 3 bases at J, with 11 bases between the two ends.

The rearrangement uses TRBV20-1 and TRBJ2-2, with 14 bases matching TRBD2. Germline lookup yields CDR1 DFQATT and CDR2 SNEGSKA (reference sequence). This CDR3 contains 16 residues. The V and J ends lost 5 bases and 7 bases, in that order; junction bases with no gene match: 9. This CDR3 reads CSARRLAGGPVGELFF. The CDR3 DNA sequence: TGCAGTGCTCGGCGACTAGCGGGGGGGCCGGTCGGGGAGCTGTTTTTT.

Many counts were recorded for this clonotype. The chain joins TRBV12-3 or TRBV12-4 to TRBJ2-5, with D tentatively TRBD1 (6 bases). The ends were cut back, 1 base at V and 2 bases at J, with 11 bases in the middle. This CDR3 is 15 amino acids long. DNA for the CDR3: TGTGCCAGCAGTTTAGTAACAGGGCCGCAAGAGACCCAGTACTTC. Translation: CASSLVTGPQETQYF.

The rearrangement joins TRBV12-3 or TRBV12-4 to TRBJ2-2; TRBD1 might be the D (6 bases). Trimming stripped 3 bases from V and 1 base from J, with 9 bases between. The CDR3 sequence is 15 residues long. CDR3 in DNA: TGTGCCAGCAGTTTTCAGACAGGGAACACCGGGGAGCTGTTTTTT. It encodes CASSFQTGNTGELFF.

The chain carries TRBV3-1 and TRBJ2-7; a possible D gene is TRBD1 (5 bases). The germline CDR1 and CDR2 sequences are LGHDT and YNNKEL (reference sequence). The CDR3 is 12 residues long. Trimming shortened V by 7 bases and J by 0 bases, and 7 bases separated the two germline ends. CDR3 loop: CASKGASYEQYF. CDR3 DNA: TGTGCCAGCAAAGGGGCCTCCTACGAGCAGTACTTC.

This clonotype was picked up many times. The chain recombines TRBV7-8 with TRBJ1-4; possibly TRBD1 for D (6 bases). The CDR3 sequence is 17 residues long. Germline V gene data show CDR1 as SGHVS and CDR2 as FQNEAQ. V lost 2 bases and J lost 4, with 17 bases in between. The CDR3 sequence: CASSLIFRGAVNEKLFF. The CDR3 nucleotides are TGTGCCAGCAGCTTAATCTTCCGGGGGGCAGTTAATGAAAAACTGTTTTTT.

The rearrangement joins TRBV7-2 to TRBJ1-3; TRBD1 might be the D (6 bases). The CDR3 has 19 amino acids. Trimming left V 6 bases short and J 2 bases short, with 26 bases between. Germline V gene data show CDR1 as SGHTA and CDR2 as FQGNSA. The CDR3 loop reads CASSSGGAQALLAGNTIYF. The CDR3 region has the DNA TGTGCCAGCAGTTCGGGGGGGGCACAGGCTCTACTAGCTGGAAACACCATATATTTT.

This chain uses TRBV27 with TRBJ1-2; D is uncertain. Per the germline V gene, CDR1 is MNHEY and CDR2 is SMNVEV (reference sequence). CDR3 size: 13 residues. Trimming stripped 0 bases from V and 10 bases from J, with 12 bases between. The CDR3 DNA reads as TGTGCCAGCAGTTTATCCTTGGGTGGTGACTACACCTTC. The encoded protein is CASSLSLGGDYTF.

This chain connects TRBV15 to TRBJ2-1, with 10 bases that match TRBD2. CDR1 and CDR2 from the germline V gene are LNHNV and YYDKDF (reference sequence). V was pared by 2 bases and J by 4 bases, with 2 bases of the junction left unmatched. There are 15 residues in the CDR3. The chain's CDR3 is CATSRSAGGYNEQFF. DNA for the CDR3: TGTGCCACCAGCAGATCAGCGGGGGGGTACAATGAGCAGTTCTTC. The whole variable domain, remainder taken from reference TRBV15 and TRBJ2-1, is DAMVIQNPRYQVTQFGKPVTLSCSQTLNHNVMYWYQQKSSQAPKLLFHYYDKDFNNEADTPDNFQSRRPNTSFCFLDIRSPGLGDTAMYLCATSRSAGGYNEQFFGPGTRLTVL.

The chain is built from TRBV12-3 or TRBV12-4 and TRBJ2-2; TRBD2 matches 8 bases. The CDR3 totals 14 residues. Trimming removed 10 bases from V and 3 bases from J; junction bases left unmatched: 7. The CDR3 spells CATGASGYTGELFF. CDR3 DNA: TGTGCCACGGGGGCTAGCGGGTACACCGGGGAGCTGTTTTTT.